The clone carrying this T cell receptor (beta chain) was recorded a few times. The antigen is unknown. Sequence data for DNA of cultured CD4+ T cells were generated by the Oncomine TCR Beta short-read assay. TCRdb reanalysed the PCR reads using MiXCR and keeps one entry per CDR3 protein. The repertoire includes 5,700 or so distinct CDR3 sequences, around 50% of them detected once, and approximately 31% sits in the top ten. The CDR3 sequence is 13 residues long. V gave up 4 bases and J gave up 9 bases; unmatched junction bases: 8. The germline V gene has CDR1 MNHEY and CDR2 SMNVEV (reference sequence). This sample stems from a study of vaccination and CD4 T cells after COVID-19. Study as a whole: Two mRNA vaccine doses were given, either BNT162b2 or mRNA-1273. Culture controls were given either a CEFX pool, an HIV-1 Nef pool, or no peptide. Regarding the study as a whole: The cohort comprised relatively few convalescent patients, and no early post-infection timepoints were analyzed.

Described treatment: approximately nine-day PBMC culture with coronavirus spike peptide pools or control peptides (ViraFEST assay). Every well contained two million PBMCs, which were grown with around 10 IU/ml IL-2 and around 9.5 ug/ml peptide pools. This chain connects TRBV27 to TRBJ2-5; the match to TRBD2 covers 7 bases. The specimen was CD4+ T cells from blood, cultured in vitro. The TCR sequence derives from a human donor who had recovered from COVID-19. The CDR3 loop is CASSYLGGRAQYF. CDR3 nucleotide sequence: TGTGCCAGCAGTTACCTCGGGGGGAGGGCCCAGTACTTC.